Listed here are 4 T cell receptor beta chains from one sample, sequenced in a study of blood T cell repertoires in COVID-19. The protocol was immunoSEQ multiplex PCR, while the TCRdb copy is restricted to in-frame clones and leaves out a portion. This sample carries about 220,000 clones, less than 90% of them seen once, and the ten largest clones take 15% to 20%. Specimen: peripheral blood. These receptors were taken from a young man with active or convalescent COVID-19.

As regards this clone: The germline gene is not matched at one end of the junction; a read error may be the cause. This chain links TRBV18 with TRBJ1-1, with D hard to call. The V gene's germline CDR1 is KGHSH and CDR2 LQKENI. This CDR3 is built from 17 residues. The CDR3 region is CASLPRVLTATNTEAFF. The CDR3 DNA follows: TGTGCCAGCTTACCACGCGTACTAACCGCAACCAACACTGAAGCTTTCTTT.

The chain joins TRBV3-1 (or the pseudogene TRBV3-2) to TRBJ1-4; D is unclear. This CDR3 is built from 14 residues. Germline CDR1 reads LGHDT; CDR2 reads YNNKEL (reference sequence). Between the trimmed V and J ends, which lost 4 bases and 5 bases, there was a span of 11 bases. The CDR3 DNA sequence: TGTGCCAGCAGCCTTGGGCTCTCCAATGAAAAACTGTTTTTT. As protein: CASSLGLSNEKLFF.

V and J are TRBV4-1 and TRBJ2-2, with 12 bases matching TRBD1. This CDR3 has 18 residues. Germline CDR1 is MGHRA and CDR2 is YSYEKL. Trimming at V came to 3 bases and at J to 4 bases, leaving 9 bases not matched to a gene. In DNA form, the CDR3 reads TGCGCCAGCAGCCACCCGCCGGGACAGGGGGCAATCACCGGGGAGCTGTTTTTT. Translated, it gives CASSHPPGQGAITGELFF.

The chain links TRBV5-6 to TRBJ1-1, with D possibly being TRBD1 (6 bases). Germline CDR1 is SGHDT and CDR2 is YYEEEE. Trimming left V 3 bases short and J 7 bases short, with 10 bases between. The CDR3 extends over 12 amino acids. CDR3: CASSWGGGEAFF. The CDR3, as DNA: TGTGCCAGCAGCTGGGGGGGCGGTGAAGCTTTCTTT.